This T cell receptor (beta chain) comes out of a study of CD8+ T cells in alopecia areata. As the sequencing template, cDNA was produced by extracting RNA and reverse transcribing it. Libraries were prepared by immunoSEQ multiplex PCR; TCRdb keeps only in-frame clonotypes and omits some of them. The sample yields 150,000 or so clones, more than 40% seen once. The CDR3 covers 15 residues. V lost 7 bases and J 1 base, leaving 16 bases between the germline ends. Germline V lookup: CDR1 MNHNS, CDR2 SASEGT. The material was CD8+ T cells sorted from blood, obtained at week 0. The sequence was obtained from a human donor with alopecia areata. This chain links TRBV6-1 with TRBJ1-1; D is uncertain. This CDR3 reads CASTGRPEQNTEAFF. CDR3 nucleotide sequence: TGTGCCAGCACGGGCAGGCCAGAACAGAACACTGAAGCTTTCTTT.